A few counts support the clone carrying this TCR beta chain. This sample is drawn from a study of blood T cell repertoires in COVID-19. Study in general: COVID-19 samples, acute and convalescent, were from the United States, Italy and Spain. T cells, B-cell-depleted T cells, or PBMCs provided the cDNA or gDNA that served as material.

V dropped 2 bases and J dropped 2; count of bases not matched to a gene: 3. CDR1 is MGHRA and CDR2 is YSYEKL in the germline V gene. The CDR3 runs to 14 residues. Original processing notes: Using reference gene primer amplification, nucleated cell counts were estimated. Generated by immunoSEQ multiplex PCR, the TCRdb table keeps only in-frame clones and is missing some. V and J calls and clone size are copied from that table; D and trimming were computed from the DNA. The table has about 320,000 clones, over 75% seen once. The sequence was obtained from a human donor in a cohort sampled during active COVID-19. Source material: peripheral blood. This chain links TRBV4-1 with TRBJ2-7; 7 bases align to TRBD1. CDR3 sequence: CASSQSDRPYEQYF. The CDR3, as DNA: TGCGCCAGCAGCCAATCGGACAGGCCCTACGAGCAGTACTTC.